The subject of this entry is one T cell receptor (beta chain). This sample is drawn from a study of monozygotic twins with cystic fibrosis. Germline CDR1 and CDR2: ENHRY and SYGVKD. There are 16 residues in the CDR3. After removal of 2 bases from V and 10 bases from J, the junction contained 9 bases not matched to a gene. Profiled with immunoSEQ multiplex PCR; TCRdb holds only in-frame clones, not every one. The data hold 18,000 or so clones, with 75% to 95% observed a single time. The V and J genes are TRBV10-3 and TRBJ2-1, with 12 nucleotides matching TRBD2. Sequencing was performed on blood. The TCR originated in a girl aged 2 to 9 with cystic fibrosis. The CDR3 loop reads CAISEDLLAGGGEQFF. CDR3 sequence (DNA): TGTGCCATCAGTGAGGATTTACTAGCGGGAGGTGGGGAGCAGTTCTTC.